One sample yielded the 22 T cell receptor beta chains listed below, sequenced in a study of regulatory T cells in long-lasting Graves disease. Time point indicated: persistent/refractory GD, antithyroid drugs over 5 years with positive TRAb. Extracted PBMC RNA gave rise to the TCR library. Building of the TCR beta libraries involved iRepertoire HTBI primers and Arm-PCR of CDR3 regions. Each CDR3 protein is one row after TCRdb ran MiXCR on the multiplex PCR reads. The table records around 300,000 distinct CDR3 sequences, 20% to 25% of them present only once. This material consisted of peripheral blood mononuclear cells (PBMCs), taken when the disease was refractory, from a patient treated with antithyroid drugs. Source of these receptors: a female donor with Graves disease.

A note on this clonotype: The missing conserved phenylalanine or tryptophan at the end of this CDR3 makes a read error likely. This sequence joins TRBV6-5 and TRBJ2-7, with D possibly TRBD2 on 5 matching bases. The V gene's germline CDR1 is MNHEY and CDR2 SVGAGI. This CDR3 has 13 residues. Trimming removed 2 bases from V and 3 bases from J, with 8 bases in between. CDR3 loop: CASSYPGFYEQYL. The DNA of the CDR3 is TGTGCCAGCAGTTACCCGGGGTTCTACGAGCAGTACCTC.

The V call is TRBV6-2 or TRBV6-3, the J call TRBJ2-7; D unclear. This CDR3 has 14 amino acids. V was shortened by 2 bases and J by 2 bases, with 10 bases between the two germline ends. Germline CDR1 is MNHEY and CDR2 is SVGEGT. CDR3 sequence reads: CASSYGRPPYEQYF. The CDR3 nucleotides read TGTGCCAGCAGTTACGGTAGACCCCCCTACGAGCAGTACTTC.

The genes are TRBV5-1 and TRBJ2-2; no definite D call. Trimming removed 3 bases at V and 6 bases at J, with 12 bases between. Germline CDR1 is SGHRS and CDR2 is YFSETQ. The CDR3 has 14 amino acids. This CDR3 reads CASSWWAISGELFF. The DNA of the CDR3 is TGCGCCAGCAGCTGGTGGGCGATCTCCGGGGAGCTGTTTTTT.

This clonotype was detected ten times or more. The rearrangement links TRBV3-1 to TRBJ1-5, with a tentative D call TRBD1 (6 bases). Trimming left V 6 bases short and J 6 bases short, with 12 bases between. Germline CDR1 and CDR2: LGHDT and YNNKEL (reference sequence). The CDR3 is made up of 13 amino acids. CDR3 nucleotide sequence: TGTGCCAGCAGTCCAGGGGATAGTCAGCCCCAGCATTTT. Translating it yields CASSPGDSQPQHF.

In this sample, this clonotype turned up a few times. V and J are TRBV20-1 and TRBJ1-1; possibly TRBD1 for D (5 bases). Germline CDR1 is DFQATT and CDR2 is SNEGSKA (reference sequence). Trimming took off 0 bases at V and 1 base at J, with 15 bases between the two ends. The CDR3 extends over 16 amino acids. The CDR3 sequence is CSARELQATRNTEAFF. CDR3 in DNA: TGCAGTGCTAGAGAGTTACAGGCAACTAGGAACACTGAAGCTTTCTTT.

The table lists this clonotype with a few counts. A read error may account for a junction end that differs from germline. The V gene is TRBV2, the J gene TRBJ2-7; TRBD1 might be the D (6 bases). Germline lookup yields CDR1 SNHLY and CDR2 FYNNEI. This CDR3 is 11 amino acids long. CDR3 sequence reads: CASTGTSGYHF. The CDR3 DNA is TGTGCCAGCACCGGGACATCCGGATATCACTTC.

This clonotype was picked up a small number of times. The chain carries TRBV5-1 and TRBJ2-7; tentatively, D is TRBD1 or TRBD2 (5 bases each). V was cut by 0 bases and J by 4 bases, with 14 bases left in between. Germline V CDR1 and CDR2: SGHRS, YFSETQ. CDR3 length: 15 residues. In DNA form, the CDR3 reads TGCGCCAGCAGCTTGGAGTGGGGGATAGGTTACGAGCAGTACTTC. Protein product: CASSLEWGIGYEQYF.

The CDR3 is CASSQQRVDTEAFF. In DNA form, the CDR3 reads TGTGCCAGCAGCCAACAGAGAGTAGACACTGAAGCTTTCTTT. V usage is TRBV4-2 and J usage is TRBJ1-1, with D uncertain. Trimming left V 2 bases short and J 3 bases short, with 10 bases between. This CDR3 is built from 14 residues. Germline V gene sequence: CDR1 LGHNA, CDR2 YNFKEQ.

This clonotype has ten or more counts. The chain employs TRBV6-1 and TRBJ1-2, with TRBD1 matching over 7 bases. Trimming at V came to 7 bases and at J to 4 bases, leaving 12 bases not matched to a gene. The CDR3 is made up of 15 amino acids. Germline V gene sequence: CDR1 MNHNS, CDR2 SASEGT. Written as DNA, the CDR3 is TGTGCCAGCACTAACATATTGGGACAGAGCTATGGCTACACCTTC. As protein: CASTNILGQSYGYTF.

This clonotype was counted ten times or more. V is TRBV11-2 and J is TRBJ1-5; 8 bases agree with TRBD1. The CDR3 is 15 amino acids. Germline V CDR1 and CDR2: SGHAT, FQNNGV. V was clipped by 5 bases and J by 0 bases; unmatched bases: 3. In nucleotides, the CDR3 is TGTGCCAGCAGCCTAACAGGGGGTAGCAATCAGCCCCAGCATTTT. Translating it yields CASSLTGGSNQPQHF. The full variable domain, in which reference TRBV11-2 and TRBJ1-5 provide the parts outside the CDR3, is EAGVAQSPRYKIIEKRQSVAFWCNPISGHATLYWYQQILGQGPKLLIQFQNNGVVDDSQLPKDRFSAERLKGVDSTLKIQPAKLEDSAVYLCASSLTGGSNQPQHFGDGTRLSIL.

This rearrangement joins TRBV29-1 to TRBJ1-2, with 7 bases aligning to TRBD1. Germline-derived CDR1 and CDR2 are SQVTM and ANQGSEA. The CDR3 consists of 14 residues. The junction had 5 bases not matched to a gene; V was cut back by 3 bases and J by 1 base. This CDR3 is CSVDETGSNYGYTF. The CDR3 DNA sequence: TGCAGCGTTGACGAGACAGGGAGTAACTATGGCTACACCTTC.

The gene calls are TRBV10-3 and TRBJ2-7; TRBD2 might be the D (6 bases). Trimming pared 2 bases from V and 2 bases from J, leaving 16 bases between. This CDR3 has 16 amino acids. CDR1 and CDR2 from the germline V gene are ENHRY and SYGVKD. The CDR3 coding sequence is TGTGCCATCAGTGAGCAAAGGGGACTGCCCACCTACGAGCAGTACTTC. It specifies CAISEQRGLPTYEQYF.

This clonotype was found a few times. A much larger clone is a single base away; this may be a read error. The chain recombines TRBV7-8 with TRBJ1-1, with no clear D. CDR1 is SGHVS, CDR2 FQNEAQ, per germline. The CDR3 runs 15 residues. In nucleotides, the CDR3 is TGTGCCAGCAGCTCAAGCTCCTCTCAATTCACTGGAGCTTTCTTT. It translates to CASSSSSSQFTGAFF.

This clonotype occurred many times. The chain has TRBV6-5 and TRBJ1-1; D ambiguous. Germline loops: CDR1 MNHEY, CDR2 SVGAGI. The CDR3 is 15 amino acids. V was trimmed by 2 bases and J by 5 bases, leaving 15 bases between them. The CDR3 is CASSYMTQLETEAFF. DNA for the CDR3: TGTGCCAGCAGTTACATGACACAACTTGAGACTGAAGCTTTCTTT.

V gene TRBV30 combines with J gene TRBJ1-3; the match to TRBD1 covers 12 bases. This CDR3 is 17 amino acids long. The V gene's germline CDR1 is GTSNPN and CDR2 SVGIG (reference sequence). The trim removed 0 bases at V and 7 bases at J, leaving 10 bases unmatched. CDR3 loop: CAWSVRRWDRGPNTIYF. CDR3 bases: TGTGCCTGGAGTGTACGAAGGTGGGACAGGGGGCCCAACACCATATATTTT.

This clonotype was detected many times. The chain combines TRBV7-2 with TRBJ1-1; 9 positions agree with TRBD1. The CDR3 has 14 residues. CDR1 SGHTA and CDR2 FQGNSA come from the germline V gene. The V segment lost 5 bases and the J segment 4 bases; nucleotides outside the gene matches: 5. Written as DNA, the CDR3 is TGTGCCAGCAGCCCAGGACAGGGGACCACTGAAGCTTTCTTT. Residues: CASSPGQGTTEAFF. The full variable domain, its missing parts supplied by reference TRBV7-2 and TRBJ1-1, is GAGVSQSPSNKVTEKGKDVELRCDPISGHTALYWYRQSLGQGLEFLIYFQGNSAPDKSGLPSDRFSAERTGGSVSTLTIQRTQQEDSAVYLCASSPGQGTTEAFFGQGTRLTVV.

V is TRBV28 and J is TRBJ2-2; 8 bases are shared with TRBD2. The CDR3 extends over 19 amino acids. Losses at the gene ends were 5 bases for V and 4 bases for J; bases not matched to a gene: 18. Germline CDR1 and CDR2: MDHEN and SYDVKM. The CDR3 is CASSLIPKLAVSLTGELFF. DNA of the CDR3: TGTGCCAGCAGTCTAATTCCAAAACTAGCGGTTTCGCTCACCGGGGAGCTGTTTTTT.

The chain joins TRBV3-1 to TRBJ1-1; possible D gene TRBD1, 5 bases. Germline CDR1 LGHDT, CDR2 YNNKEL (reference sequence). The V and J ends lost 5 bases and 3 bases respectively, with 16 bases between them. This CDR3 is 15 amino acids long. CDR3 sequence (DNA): TGTGCCAGCAGCGAAGGGGTAGGGGTTGACACTGAAGCTTTCTTT. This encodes CASSEGVGVDTEAFF.

DNA of the CDR3: TGTGCCAGCAGCCGGGGACAGAACACCGGGGAGCTGTTTTTT. Encoded protein: CASSRGQNTGELFF. The chain has TRBV12-3 or TRBV12-4 and TRBJ2-2; possibly TRBD1 for D (6 bases). The CDR3 covers 14 residues. Trimming shortened V by 6 bases and J by 1 base, and 9 bases separated the two germline ends.

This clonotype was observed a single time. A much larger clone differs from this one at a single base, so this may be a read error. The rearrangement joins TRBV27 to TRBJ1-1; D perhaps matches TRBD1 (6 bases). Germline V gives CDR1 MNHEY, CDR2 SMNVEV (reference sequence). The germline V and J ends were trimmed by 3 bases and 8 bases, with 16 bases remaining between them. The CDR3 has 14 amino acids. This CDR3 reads CASSFVGGHNEAFF. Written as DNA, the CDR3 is TGTGCCAGCAGTTTTGTCGGGGGGCATAACGAAGCTTTCTTT.

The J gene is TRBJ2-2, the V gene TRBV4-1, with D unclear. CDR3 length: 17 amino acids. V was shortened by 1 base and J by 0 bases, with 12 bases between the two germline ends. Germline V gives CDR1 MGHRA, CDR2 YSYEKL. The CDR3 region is CASSQVVSGPNTGELFF. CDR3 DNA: TGCGCCAGCAGCCAAGTAGTATCCGGGCCGAACACCGGGGAGCTGTTTTTT.

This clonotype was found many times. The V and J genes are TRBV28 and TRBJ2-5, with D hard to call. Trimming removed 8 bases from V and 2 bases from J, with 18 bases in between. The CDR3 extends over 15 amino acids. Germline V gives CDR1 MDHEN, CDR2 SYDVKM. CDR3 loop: CASVSTFAVQETQYF. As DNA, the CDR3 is TGTGCCAGCGTTTCCACGTTCGCGGTACAAGAGACCCAGTACTTC.